These T cell receptor beta chains were read from a single sample in a study of T cell responses to AZD1222 COVID-19 vaccine. The table came from immunoSEQ multiplex PCR; TCRdb's copy has only in-frame clones and leaves some out. The data contain approximately 140,000 clones, more than 80% of them singletons. Material: peripheral blood, obtained 28 days after the second AZD1222 dose. These receptors were obtained from an adult who received the AZD1222 COVID-19 vaccine. Both conserved end residues are part of each CDR3. The D gene is left open where the match is weak. Part of the rows lack a size; the others show once, few, many or a class for expanded clones.

d_call j_call clone_size v_call cdr3_nt cdr3_aa
NA TRBJ2-4 NA TRBV19 TGTGCCAGTACCACCAACCACGGGCCCAAAAACATTCAGTACTTC CASTTNHGPKNIQYF
TRBD1 TRBJ1-1 NA TRBV19 TGTGCCAGTAGCCACCAGGGGGCGAACACTGAAGCTTTCTTT CASSHQGANTEAFF
NA TRBJ2-1 NA TRBV3-1/TRBV3-2 TGTGCCAGCAGCCAACTAGCTGCCATGAGGAATGAGCAGTTCTTC CASSQLAAMRNEQFF
NA TRBJ2-1 NA TRBV18 TGTGCCAGCTCACCACAGGGAGGCTCCTACAATGAGCAGTTCTTC CASSPQGGSYNEQFF
NA TRBJ1-2 NA TRBV4-2 TGTGCCAGCAGCCAAGAGTGGGGGAAGGACTATGGCTACACCTTC CASSQEWGKDYGYTF
TRBD2 TRBJ2-7 NA TRBV5-1 TGCGCCAGCAGCTTGGGGGCCTCGGGGGGCTCCTACGAGCAGTACTTC CASSLGASGGSYEQYF
TRBD2 TRBJ2-7 NA TRBV5-5 TGTGCCAGCAGCCATCGACTAGCGGGTGACTACGAGCAGTACTTC CASSHRLAGDYEQYF
TRBD2 TRBJ2-7 NA TRBV11-2 TGTGCCAGCAGCTTAGGTTGGACTAGAAAAAGCGAGCAGTACTTC CASSLGWTRKSEQYF
NA TRBJ2-2 NA TRBV2 TGTGCCAGCAGTGAAGGGGTAGGCTACGATATAAACACCGGGGAGCTGTTTTTT CASSEGVGYDINTGELFF
NA TRBJ2-1 NA TRBV6-1 TGTGCCAGCAGTGAACGGGCGGTCTACAATGAGCAGTTCTTC CASSERAVYNEQFF
NA TRBJ1-5 few TRBV2 TGTGCCAGCAGTGGATCTTTGGGCAATCAGCCCCAGCATTTT CASSGSLGNQPQHF
TRBD1 TRBJ2-1 NA TRBV23-1 TGCGCCAGCGGCAGGGGGAGTCTAGTCATTCCCAGCAATGAGCAGTTCTTC CASGRGSLVIPSNEQFF
NA TRBJ1-1 NA TRBV7-2 TGTGCCAGCAGCTTAGCTTCTCTTGAAGCTTTCTTT CASSLASLEAFF
NA TRBJ1-5 NA TRBV2 TGTGCCAGCAGCCCTACAGGAGGCGGTCAGCCCCAGCATTTT CASSPTGGGQPQHF
TRBD2 TRBJ2-1 NA TRBV6-5 TGTGCCAGCAGGACCAGCGGGAGGACCAACAATGAGCAGTTCTTC CASRTSGRTNNEQFF
NA TRBJ1-2 NA TRBV2 TGTGCCAGCAGTGAAGCGAGAAAGTATGGCTACACCTTC CASSEARKYGYTF